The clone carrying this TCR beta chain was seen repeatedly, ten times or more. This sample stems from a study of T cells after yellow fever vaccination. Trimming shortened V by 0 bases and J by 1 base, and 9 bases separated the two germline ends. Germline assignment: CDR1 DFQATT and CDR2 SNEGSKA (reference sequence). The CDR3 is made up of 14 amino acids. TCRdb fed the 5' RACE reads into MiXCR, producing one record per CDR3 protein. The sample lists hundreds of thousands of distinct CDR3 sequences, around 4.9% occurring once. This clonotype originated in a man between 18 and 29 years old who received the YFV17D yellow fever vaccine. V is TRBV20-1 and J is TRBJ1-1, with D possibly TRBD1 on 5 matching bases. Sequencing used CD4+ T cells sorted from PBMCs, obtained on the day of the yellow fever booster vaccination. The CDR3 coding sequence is TGCAGTGCTAGAGATTCTAGGGGGAACACTGAAGCTTTCTTT. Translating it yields CSARDSRGNTEAFF.